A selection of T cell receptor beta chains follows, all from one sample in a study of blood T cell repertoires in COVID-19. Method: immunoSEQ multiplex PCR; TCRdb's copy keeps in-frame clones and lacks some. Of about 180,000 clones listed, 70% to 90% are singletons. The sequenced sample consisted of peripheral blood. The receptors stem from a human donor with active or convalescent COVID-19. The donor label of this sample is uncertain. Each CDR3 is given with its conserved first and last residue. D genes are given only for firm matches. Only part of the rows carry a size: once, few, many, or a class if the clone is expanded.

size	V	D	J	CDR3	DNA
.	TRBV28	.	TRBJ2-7	CASSWSSVRPEQYF	TGTGCCAGCAGTTGGTCTAGCGTCCGCCCGGAGCAGTACTTC
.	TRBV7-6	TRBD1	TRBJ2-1	CASSLGSRTGYYNEQFF	TGTGCCAGCAGCTTAGGGTCCAGGACAGGCTACTACAATGAGCAGTTCTTC
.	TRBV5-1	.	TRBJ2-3	CASSLGETSTDTQYF	TGCGCCAGCAGCTTGGGAGAAACTAGCACAGATACGCAGTATTTT
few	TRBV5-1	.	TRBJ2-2	CAARGAPNTGELFF	TGCGCCGCCCGCGGGGCTCCGAACACCGGGGAGCTGTTTTTT
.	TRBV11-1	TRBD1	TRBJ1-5	CASGQGGNQPQHF	TGTGCCAGCGGACAGGGCGGCAATCAGCCCCAGCATTTT
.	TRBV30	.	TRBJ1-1	CAWSVQNFAEAFF	TGTGCCTGGAGTGTACAGAACTTCGCTGAAGCTTTCTTT
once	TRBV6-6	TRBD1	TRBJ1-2	CASSSGRLQGENGYTF	TGTGCCAGCAGTTCCGGTAGACTCCAGGGGGAGAATGGCTACACCTTC
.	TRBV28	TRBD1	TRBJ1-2	CASSEPGTGGNYGYTF	TGTGCCAGCAGCGAACCCGGGACAGGGGGTAACTATGGCTACACCTTC
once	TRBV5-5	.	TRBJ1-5	CASSPEVRGQGQPQHF	TGTGCCAGCTCACCCGAGGTTAGGGGTCAGGGCCAGCCCCAGCATTTT
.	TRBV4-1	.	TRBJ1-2	CASSQVPKSTGNGYTF	TGCGCCAGCAGCCAAGTCCCTAAGTCCACAGGGAATGGCTACACCTTC
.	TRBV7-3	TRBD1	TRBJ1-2	CASSPSLAGTGEYTF	TGTGCCAGCAGCCCTTCCCTTGCCGGGACAGGGGAATACACCTTC
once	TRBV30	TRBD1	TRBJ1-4	CAWEPTGGEKLFF	TGTGCCTGGGAGCCTACAGGGGGTGAAAAACTGTTTTTT
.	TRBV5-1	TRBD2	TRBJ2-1	CASSLTGGGNNEQFF	TGCGCCAGCAGCTTGACCGGCGGGGGGAACAATGAGCAGTTCTTC
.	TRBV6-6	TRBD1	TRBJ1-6	CASSPQGQGPSPLHF	TGTGCCAGCAGTCCCCAGGGACAGGGCCCTTCACCCCTCCACTTT
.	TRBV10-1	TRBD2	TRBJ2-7	CASSDPRLAGGYLSYEQYF	TGCGCCAGCAGTGACCCACGACTAGCGGGAGGGTACCTCTCCTACGAGCAGTACTTC
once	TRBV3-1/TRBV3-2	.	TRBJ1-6	CASSQRDFFNSPLHF	TGTGCCAGCAGCCAAAGGGACTTTTTTAATTCACCCCTCCACTTT
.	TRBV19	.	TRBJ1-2	CASSPTTRGNYGYTF	TGTGCCAGTAGTCCAACTACGAGGGGGAACTATGGCTACACCTTC
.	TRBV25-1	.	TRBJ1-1	CASRSGGLGTEAFF	TGTGCCAGCAGGTCAGGTGGGTTGGGCACTGAAGCTTTCTTT
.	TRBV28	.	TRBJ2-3	CASSSTRTTDTQYF	TGTGCCAGCAGTTCGACTAGGACCACAGATACGCAGTATTTT
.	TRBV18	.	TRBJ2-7	CASSPRDTYEQYF	TGTGCCAGCTCACCACGGGACACCTACGAGCAGTACTTC
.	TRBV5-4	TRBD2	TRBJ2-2	CASSYFGGEQFF	TGTGCCAGCAGCTATTTTGGGGGGGAGCAGTTTTTT
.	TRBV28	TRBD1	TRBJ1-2	CASTPGGTGGYGYTF	TGTGCCAGCACCCCGGGGGGGACAGGGGGCTATGGCTACACCTTC
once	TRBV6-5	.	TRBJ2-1	CASSRAGIYNEQFF	TGTGCCAGCAGCCGGGCGGGGATTTACAATGAGCAGTTCTTC
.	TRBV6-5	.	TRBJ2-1	CASASRGGEQFF	TGTGCCAGCGCTTCCCGGGGAGGCGAGCAGTTCTTC
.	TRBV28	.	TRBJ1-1	CASSFSGNTEAFF	TGTGCCAGCAGTTTCTCAGGGAACACTGAAGCTTTCTTT
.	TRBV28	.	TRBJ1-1	CASRESALRTEAFF	TGTGCCAGCAGGGAATCGGCCCTGAGGACTGAAGCTTTCTTT
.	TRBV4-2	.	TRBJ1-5	CASSRGGQVGGSNQPQHF	TGTGCCAGCAGCCGGGGGGGTCAGGTTGGAGGTAGCAATCAGCCCCAGCATTTT
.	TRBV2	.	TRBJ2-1	CASTFQGSLGEQFF	TGTGCCAGCACGTTTCAGGGTTCGTTGGGTGAGCAGTTCTTC
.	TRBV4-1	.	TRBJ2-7	CASSQRQALEQYF	TGCGCCAGCAGCCAGAGACAGGCGCTCGAGCAGTACTTC
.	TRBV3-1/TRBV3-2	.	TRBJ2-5	CASSQRQKETQYF	TGTGCCAGCAGCCAGAGACAAAAAGAGACCCAGTACTTC
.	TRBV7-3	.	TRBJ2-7	CASSPTVAGYYEQYF	TGTGCCAGCAGCCCGACGGTCGCGGGGTACTACGAGCAGTACTTC
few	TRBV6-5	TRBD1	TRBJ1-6	CASETGTGGNSPLHF	TGTGCCAGCGAAACCGGGACAGGGGGAAATTCACCCCTCCACTTT
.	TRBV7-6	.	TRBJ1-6	CASSPAGEPLHF	TGTGCCAGCAGTCCAGCCGGGGAACCCCTCCACTTT
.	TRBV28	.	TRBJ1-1	CASSDTGNTEAFF	TGTGCCAGCAGTGATACAGGGAACACTGAAGCTTTCTTT
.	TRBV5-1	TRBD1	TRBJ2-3	CASSLQGVADTQYF	TGCGCCAGCAGCCTCCAGGGGGTGGCGGATACGCAGTATTTT
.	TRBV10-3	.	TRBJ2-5	CAISRGGDLETQYF	TGTGCCATCAGTAGGGGGGGGGACCTTGAGACCCAGTACTTC
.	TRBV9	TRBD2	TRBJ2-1	CARRGGGGGAGEQFF	TGCGCCCGCCGCGGGGGGGGCGGGGGGGCCGGTGAGCAGTTCTTC
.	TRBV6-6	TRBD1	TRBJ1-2	CASSYEGARDNTF	TGTGCCAGCAGTTACGAGGGGGCGCGGGATAACACCTTC
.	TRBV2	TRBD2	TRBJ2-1	CARWGGESEQFF	TGTGCCCGCTGGGGGGGGGAAAGTGAGCAGTTCTTC
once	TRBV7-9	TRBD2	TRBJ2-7	CASSLISSGSEQYF	TGTGCCAGCAGCTTAATATCTAGCGGGAGCGAGCAGTACTTC
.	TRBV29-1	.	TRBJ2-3	CSVEGRVTDTQYF	TGCAGCGTTGAGGGTCGGGTCACAGATACGCAGTATTTT
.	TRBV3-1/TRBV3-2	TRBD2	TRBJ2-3	CASSPSGPAGETLPDTQYF	TGTGCCAGCAGCCCATCCGGGCCAGCGGGAGAAACCCTTCCAGATACGCAGTATTTT
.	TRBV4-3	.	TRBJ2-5	CASSQSPEGETQYF	TGCGCCAGCAGCCAGAGTCCGGAGGGGGAGACCCAGTACTTC
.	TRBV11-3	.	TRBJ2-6	CASSPRLSSGANVLTF	TGTGCCAGCAGCCCGCGACTGAGCTCTGGGGCCAACGTCCTGACTTTC
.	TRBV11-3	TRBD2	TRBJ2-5	CASSLDSRRTSGVQETQYF	TGTGCCAGCAGCTTAGATTCAAGGCGGACTAGCGGAGTCCAAGAGACCCAGTACTTC
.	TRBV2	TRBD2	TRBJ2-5	CASRRRKAGVETQYF	TGTGCCAGCAGGCGTCGAAAAGCGGGGGTAGAGACCCAGTACTTC
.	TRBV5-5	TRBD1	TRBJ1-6	CASSKPGQGNSPLHF	TGTGCCAGCAGTAAACCGGGACAGGGTAATTCACCCCTCCACTTT
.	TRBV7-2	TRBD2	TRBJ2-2	CASSLARGDYNTGELFF	TGTGCCAGCAGCTTAGCGCGGGGGGACTATAACACCGGGGAGCTGTTTTTT
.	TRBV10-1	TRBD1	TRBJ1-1	CATSGQGVTEAFF	TGCGCCACCTCGGGACAGGGGGTGACTGAAGCTTTCTTT
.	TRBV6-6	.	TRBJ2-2	CASSYSGTGELFF	TGTGCCAGCAGTTACAGCGGGACCGGGGAGCTGTTTTTT
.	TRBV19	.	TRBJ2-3	CASKAEPSTDTQYF	TGTGCCAGCAAAGCGGAACCGAGCACAGATACGCAGTATTTT
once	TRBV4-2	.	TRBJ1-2	CASSQGGARFFGYTF	TGTGCCAGCAGCCAAGGGGGAGCGCGGTTTTTTGGCTACACCTTC
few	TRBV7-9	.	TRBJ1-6	CASSLNKSPLHF	TGTGCCAGCAGCCTTAATAAATCACCCCTCCACTTT
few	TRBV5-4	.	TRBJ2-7	CASSAGQGTYEQYF	TGTGCCAGCAGTGCAGGCCAGGGCACCTACGAGCAGTACTTC